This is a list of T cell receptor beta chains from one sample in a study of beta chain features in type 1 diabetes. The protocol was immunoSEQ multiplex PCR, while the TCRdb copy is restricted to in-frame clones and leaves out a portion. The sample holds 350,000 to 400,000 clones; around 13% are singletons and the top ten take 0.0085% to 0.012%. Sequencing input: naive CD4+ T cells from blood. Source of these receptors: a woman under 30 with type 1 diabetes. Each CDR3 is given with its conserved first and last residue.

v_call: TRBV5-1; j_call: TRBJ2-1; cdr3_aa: CASSLGLAGNGEQFF
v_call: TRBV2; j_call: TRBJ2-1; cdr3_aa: CASSVGGYNEQFF
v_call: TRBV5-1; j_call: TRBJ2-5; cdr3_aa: CASSLGRTGGETQYF
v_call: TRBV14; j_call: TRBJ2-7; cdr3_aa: CASRPAGGSYEQYF
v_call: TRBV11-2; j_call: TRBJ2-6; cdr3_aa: CASSLVQGWANVLTF
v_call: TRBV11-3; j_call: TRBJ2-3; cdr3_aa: CASSSPLYGDTDTQYF
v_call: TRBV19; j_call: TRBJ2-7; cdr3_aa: CASSTLTRGRWNEQYF
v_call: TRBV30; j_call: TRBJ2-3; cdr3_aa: CAWSAAGAEDTQYF
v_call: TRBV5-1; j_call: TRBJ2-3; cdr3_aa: CASSPGTSGTTDTQYF
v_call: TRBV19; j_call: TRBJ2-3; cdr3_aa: CASRPTNPIRTDTQYF
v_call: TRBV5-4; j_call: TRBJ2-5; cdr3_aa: CASANSPGQKQETQYF
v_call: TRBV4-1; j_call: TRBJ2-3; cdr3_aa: CASSQPGVDTQYF
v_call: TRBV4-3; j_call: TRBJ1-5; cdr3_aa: CASSQGAPNQPQHF
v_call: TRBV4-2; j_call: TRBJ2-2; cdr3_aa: CASSPIGATPGELFF
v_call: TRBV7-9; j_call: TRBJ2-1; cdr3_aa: CASSSNTGGEQFF
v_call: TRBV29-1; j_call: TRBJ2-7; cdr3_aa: CSGTSGTNEQYF
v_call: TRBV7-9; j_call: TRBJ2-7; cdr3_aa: CASSSRLSGRSYEQYF
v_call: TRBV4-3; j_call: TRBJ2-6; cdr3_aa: CASSQVARDWSLSGANVLTF
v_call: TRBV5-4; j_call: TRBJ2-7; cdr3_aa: CASSPGLAGNSYEQYF
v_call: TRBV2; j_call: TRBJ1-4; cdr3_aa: CASRQVATNEKLFF
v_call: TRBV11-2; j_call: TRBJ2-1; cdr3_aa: CASSLAGGTYNEQFF
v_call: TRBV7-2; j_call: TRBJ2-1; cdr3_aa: CASSLGGSYNEQFF
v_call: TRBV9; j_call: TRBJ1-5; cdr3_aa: CASSQGPENQPQHF
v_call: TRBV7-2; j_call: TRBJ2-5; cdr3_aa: CASSRDYQETQYF
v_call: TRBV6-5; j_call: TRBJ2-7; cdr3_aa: CASSYSVTDSYEQYF
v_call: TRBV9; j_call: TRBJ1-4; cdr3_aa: CASSKYQVGLQEKLFF
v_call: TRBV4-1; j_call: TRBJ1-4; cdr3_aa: CASSQDTRTVTNEKLFF
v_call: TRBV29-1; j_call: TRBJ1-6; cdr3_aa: CSVPQGSSYNSPLHF
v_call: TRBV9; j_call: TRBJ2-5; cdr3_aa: CASSVGLTQETQYF
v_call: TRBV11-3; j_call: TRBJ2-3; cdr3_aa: CASSLGLVRGTDTQYF
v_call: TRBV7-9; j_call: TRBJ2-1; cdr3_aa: CASSTPSGSSYNEQFF
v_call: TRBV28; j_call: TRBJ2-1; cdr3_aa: CASSPGQPSYNEQFF
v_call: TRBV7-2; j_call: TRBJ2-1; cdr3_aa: CASSLGPLGEQFF
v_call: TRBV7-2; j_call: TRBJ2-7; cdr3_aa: CASSSVLGLAGAYEQYF
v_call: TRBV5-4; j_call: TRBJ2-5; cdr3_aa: CASSLYRGRETQYF
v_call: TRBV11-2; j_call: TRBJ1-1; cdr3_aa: CASSLDHAGVEAFF
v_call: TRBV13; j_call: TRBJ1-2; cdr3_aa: CASSLSSGAYGYTF
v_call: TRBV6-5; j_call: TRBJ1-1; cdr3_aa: CASTTPGNTEAFF
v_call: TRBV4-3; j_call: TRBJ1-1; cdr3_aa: CASSQGTGAVSEAFF
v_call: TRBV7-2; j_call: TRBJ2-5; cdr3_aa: CASSLTSGTLQETQYF
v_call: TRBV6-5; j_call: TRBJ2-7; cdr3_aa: CASSYSNGPSSYEQYF
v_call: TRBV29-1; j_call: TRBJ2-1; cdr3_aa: CSAWAWANEQFF
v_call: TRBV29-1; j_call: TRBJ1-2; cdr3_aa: CSVLHGEGYTF
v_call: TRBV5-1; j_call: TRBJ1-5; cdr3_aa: CASSLISLMRQPQHF
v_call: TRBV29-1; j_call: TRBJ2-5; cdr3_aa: CSVRGGETQYF
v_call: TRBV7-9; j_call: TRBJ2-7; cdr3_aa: CASSVTPLAADEQYF
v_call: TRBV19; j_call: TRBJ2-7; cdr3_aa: CASSGTTSGSYEQYF
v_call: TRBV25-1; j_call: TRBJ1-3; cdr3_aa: CASSDPGQGANTIYF
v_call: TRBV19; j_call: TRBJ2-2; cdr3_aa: CASSTGLNTGELFF
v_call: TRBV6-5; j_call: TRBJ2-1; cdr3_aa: CASSRTGVNEQFF
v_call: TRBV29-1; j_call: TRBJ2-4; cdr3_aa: CSVAPGHKNIQYF
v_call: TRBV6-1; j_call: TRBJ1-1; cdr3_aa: CASSFGDTEAFF
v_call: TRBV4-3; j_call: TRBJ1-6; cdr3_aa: CASSHRGVSPLHF
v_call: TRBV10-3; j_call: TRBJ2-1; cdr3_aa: CAISGDRVYEQFF
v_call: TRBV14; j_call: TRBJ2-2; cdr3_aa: CASSQGGSSVTGELFF
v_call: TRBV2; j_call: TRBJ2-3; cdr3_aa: CASRGTSGRLDTQYF
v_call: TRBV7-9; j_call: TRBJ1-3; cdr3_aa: CASSSTENF
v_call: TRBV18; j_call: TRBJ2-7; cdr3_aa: CASSLLDSEQYF
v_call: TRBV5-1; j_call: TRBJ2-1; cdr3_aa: CASSLDLDNNEQFF